This record concerns one T cell receptor (beta chain) sequence. No antigen is known for it. The input lacks base qualities; no much larger clone sits a single base away. V loses 0 bases at its end and J loses 3 bases; junction bases beyond the gene matches: 3. The CDR3, cysteine through phenylalanine, is 14 amino acids long. The retained sequence is limited to the CDR3, 42 bases, with the frame set at the first base. From the germline V gene, CDR1 is SGHRS and CDR2 is YFSETQ. Samples from volunteer blood donors who had recovered from COVID-19 were contributed by a second Seattle source. Whole blood was collected in K2EDTA tubes by collaborating institutions according to the institutions' own protocols. For TCRbeta analysis, collaborators shipped samples in one of three forms: frozen whole blood, isolated PBMCs, or DNA extracted from either of those sample types. TCRbeta CDR3 regions were amplified from genomic DNA by means of the immunoSEQ Assay, a bias-controlled multiplex PCR. The published analysis was carried out like this. The number of nucleated cells in each sample was estimated by amplification of reference gene primers within the assay. To quantify the absolute abundance of each unique TCRbeta CDR3 rearrangement, sequence reads were collapsed and filtered. For each sample, productive Simpson clonality was calculated as the square root of Simpson's diversity index over productive rearrangements. TCRdb took over this immuneACCESS table, retaining in-frame rearrangements with V and J assigned. Such tables are incomplete; in checked studies, under half of the missing clones stem from an unresolved V gene, and the remainder is unexplained. That table supplies the V and J calls and clone size; D and trimming were determined from the DNA. Here the sample has 190,000 or so clones; around nine tenths occur a single time. The ten largest account for 0.88% of the sample.

This entry comes from a study of blood T cell repertoires in COVID-19 (dated by TCRdb to the early 2020s). At the level of the whole study: Collaborator samples came from the United States, Italy and Spain and covered acute and convalescent phases of COVID-19. The prospective study material was composed of cDNA or gDNA derived from T cells, B-cell-depleted T cells, or PBMCs. Deeply sampled blood TCRbeta repertoires from subjects exposed to, actively infected with, or recovered from COVID-19 were included in the dataset. A freely available public database, intended as a resource for researchers studying the immune response to SARS-CoV-2, is where the repertoires were released. Where available, HLA class I and class II types were taken from metadata supplied by the sample provider and were not determined by assay-based typing. Samples were obtained from the ongoing ImmuneRACE study (first 160 participants) and from some 1,200 subjects provided by 6 global collaborators. The sample metadata nearly always contained a de-identified subject ID, COVID-19 status, age in years and sex.

Overall study results and their limits: Clinical and demographic metadata were provided uncurated, with the amount varying by source and participant.

Recombination connected TRBV5-1 to TRBJ2-7; TRBD1 fits 7 bases in the junction. This clonotype originated in a woman between 18 and 30 years old who had recovered from COVID-19. The specimen was peripheral blood. The nucleotides read TGCGCCAGCAGCTTGGGGGACAGCAACTACGAGCAGTACTTC. It encodes CASSLGDSNYEQYF. Beyond the CDR3, the reference TRBV5-1 and TRBJ2-7 genes provide the residues; the full variable domain reads: KAGVTQTPRYLIKTRGQQVTLSCSPISGHRSVSWYQQTPGQGLQFLFEYFSETQRNKGNFPGRFSGRQFSNSRSEMNVSTLELGDSALYLCASSLGDSNYEQYFGPGTRLTVT.